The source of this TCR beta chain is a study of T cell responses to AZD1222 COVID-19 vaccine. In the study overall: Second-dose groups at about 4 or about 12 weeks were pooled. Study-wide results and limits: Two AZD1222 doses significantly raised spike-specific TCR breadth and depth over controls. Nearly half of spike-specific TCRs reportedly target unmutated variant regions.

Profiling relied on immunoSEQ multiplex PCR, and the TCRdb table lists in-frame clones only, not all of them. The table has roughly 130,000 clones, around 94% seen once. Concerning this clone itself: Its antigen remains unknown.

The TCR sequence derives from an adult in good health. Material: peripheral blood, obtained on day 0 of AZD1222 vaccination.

The CDR3, as DNA: TGTGCCAGCAGTCCCAAGCAGAGCAATCAGCCCCAGCATTTT. It yields the protein CASSPKQSNQPQHF. The rearrangement joins TRBV6-5 to TRBJ1-5; D remains unclear. The CDR3 has 14 residues. The ends were cut back, 5 bases at V and 1 base at J, with 9 bases in the middle. The germline CDR1 and CDR2 sequences are MNHEY and SVGAGI.